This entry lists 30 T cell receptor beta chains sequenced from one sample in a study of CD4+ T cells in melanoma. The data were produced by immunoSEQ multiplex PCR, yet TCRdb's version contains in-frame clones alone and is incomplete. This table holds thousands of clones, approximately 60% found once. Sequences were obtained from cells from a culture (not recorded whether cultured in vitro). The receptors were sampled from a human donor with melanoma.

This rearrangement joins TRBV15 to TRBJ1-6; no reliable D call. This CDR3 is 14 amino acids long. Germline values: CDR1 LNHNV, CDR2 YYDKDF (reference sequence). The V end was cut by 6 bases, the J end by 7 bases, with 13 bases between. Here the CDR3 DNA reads TGTGCCACCAGGGCGGAACCAGCGAATTCACCCCTCCACTTT. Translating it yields CATRAEPANSPLHF.

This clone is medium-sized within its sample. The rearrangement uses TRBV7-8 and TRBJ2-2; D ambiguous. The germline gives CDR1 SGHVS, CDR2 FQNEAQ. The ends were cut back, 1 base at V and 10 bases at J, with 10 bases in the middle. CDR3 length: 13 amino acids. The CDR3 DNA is TGTGCCAGCAGCTTAGAAGGAGCCGTGGAGCTGTTTTTT. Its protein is CASSLEGAVELFF.

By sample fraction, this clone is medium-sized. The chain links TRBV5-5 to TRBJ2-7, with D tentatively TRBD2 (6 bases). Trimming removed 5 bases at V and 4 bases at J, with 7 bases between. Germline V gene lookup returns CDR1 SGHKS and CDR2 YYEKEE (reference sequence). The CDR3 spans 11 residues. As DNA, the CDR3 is TGTGCCAGCAGGGGGGGATACGAGCAGTACTTC. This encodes CASRGGYEQYF.

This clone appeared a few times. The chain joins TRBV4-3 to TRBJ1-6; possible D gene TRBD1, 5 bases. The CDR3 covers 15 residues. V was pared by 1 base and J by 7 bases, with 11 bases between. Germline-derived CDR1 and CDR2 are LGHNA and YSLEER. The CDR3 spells CASSQVDSSNSPLHF. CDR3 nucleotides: TGCGCCAGCAGCCAAGTAGACAGTTCCAATTCACCCCTCCACTTT.

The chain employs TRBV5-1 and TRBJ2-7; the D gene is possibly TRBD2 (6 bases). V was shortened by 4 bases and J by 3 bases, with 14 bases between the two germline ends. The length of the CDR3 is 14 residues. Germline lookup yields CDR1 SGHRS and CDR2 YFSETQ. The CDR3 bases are TGCGCCAGCAGCCTGGGGGGAGGCCACTACGAGCAGTACTTC. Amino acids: CASSLGGGHYEQYF.

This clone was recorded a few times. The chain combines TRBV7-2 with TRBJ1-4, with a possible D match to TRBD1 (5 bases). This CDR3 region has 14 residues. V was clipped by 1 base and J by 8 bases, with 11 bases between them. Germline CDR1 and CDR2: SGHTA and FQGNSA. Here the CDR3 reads CASSLDHGGEKLFF. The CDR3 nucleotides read TGTGCCAGCAGCTTAGACCACGGGGGGGAAAAACTGTTTTTT.

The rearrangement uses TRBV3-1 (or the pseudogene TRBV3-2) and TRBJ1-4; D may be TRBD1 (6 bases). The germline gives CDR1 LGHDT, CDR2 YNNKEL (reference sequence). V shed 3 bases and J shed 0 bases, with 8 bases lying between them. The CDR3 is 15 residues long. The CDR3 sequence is CASSHWDTTNEKLFF. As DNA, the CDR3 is TGTGCCAGCAGCCACTGGGACACAACTAATGAAAAACTGTTTTTT.

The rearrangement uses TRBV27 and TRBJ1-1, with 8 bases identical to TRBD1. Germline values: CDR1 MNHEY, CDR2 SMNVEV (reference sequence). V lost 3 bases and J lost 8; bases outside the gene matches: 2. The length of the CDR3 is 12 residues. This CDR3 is CASSFTGGEAFF. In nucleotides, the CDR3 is TGTGCCAGCAGTTTCACAGGGGGGGAAGCTTTCTTT.

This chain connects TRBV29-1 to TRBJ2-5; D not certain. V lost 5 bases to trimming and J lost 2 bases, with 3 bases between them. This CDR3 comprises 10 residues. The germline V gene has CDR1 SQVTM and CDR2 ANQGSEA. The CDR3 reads CSVQQETQYF. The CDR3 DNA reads TGCAGCGTTCAACAAGAGACCCAGTACTTC.

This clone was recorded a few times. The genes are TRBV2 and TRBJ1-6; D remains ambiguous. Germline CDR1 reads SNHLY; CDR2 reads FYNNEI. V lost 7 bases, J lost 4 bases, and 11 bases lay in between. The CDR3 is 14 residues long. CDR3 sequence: CASIGSGYNSPLHF. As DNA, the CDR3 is TGTGCCAGCATAGGATCAGGTTATAATTCACCCCTCCACTTT.

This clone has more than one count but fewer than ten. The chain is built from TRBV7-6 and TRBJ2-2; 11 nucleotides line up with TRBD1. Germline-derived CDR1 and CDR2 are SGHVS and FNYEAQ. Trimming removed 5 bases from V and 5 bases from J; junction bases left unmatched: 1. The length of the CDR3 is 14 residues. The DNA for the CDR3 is TGTGCCAGCAGCCGGGACAGGGGGACCGGGGAGCTGTTTTTT. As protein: CASSRDRGTGELFF.

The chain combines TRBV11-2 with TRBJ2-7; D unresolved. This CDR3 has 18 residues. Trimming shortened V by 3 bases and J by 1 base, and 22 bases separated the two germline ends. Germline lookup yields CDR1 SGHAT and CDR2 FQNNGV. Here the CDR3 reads CASSLRRANWLGSYEQYF. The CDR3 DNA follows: TGTGCCAGCAGCTTGCGTAGGGCGAACTGGCTAGGGTCCTACGAGCAGTACTTC. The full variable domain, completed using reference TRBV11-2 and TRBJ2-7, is EAGVAQSPRYKIIEKRQSVAFWCNPISGHATLYWYQQILGQGPKLLIQFQNNGVVDDSQLPKDRFSAERLKGVDSTLKIQPAKLEDSAVYLCASSLRRANWLGSYEQYFGPGTRLTVT.

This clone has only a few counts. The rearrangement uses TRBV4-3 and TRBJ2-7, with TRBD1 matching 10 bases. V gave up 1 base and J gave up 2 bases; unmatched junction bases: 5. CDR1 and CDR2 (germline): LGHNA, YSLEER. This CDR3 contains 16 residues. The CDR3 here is CASSQVSGTGAYEQYF. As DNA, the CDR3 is TGCGCCAGCAGCCAAGTCTCCGGGACAGGGGCCTACGAGCAGTACTTC.

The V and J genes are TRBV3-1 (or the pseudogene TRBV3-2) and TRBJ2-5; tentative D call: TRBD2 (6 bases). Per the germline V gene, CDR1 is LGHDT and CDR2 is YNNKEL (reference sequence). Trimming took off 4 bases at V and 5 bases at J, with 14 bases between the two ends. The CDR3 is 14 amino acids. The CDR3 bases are TGTGCCAGCAGCCCTCAGGACGCGGGGGAGACCCAGTACTTC. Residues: CASSPQDAGETQYF.

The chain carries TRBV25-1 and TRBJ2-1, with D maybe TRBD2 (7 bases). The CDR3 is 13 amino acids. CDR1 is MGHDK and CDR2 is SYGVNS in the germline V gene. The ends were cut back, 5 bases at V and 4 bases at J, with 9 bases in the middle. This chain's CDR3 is CASSKGGYNEQFF. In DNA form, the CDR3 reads TGTGCCAGCAGTAAGGGGGGGTACAATGAGCAGTTCTTC.

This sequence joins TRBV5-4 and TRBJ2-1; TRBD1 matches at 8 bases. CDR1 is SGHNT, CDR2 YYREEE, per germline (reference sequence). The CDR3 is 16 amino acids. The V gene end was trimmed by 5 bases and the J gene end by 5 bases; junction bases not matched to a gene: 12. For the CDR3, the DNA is TGTGCCAGCAGTCCCCGGACAGGGAGGCCTAACAATGAGCAGTTCTTC. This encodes CASSPRTGRPNNEQFF.

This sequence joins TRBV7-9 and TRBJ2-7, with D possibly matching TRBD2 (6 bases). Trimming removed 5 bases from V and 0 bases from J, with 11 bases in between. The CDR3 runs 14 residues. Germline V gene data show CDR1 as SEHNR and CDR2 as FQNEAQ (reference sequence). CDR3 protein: CASSTGTPSYEQYF. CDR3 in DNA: TGTGCCAGCAGCACCGGGACTCCCTCCTACGAGCAGTACTTC. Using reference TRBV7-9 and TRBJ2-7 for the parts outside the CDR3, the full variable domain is DTGVSQNPRHKITKRGQNVTFRCDPISEHNRLYWYRQTLGQGPEFLTYFQNEAQLEKSRLLSDRFSAERPKGSFSTLEIQRTEQGDSAMYLCASSTGTPSYEQYFGPGTRLTVT.

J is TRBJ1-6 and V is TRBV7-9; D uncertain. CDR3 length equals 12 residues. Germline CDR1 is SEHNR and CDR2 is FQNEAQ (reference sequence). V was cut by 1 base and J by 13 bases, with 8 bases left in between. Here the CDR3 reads CASSLDSPPLHF. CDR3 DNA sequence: TGTGCCAGCAGCTTAGATTCCCCCCCCCTCCACTTT. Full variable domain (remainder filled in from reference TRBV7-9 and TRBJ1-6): DTGVSQNPRHKITKRGQNVTFRCDPISEHNRLYWYRQTLGQGPEFLTYFQNEAQLEKSRLLSDRFSAERPKGSFSTLEIQRTEQGDSAMYLCASSLDSPPLHFGNGTRLTVT.

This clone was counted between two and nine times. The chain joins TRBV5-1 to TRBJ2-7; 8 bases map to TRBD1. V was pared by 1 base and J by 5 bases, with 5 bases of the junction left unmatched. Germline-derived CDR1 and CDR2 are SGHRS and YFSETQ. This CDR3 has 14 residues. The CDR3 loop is CASSLTSGGDEQYF. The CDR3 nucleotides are TGCGCCAGCAGCTTGACGTCAGGGGGCGACGAGCAGTACTTC.

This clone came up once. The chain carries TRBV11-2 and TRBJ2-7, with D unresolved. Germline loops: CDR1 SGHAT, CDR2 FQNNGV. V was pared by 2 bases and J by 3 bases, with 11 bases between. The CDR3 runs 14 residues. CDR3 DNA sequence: TGTGCCAGCAGCTTATATGACGTCGGCTACGAGCAGTACTTC. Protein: CASSLYDVGYEQYF.

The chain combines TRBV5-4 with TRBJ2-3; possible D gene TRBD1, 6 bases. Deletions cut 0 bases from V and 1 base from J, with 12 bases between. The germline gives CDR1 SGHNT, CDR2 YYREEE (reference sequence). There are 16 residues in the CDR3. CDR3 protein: CASSLVAGAGTDTQYF. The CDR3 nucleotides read TGTGCCAGCAGCTTGGTTGCAGGGGCCGGCACAGATACGCAGTATTTT.

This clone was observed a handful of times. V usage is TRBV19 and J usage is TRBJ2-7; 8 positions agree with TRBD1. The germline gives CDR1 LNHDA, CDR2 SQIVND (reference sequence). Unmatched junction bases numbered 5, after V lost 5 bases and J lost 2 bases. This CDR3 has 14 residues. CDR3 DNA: TGTGCCAGTAGTGTAGGACAGGGCACCTACGAGCAGTACTTC. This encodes CASSVGQGTYEQYF.

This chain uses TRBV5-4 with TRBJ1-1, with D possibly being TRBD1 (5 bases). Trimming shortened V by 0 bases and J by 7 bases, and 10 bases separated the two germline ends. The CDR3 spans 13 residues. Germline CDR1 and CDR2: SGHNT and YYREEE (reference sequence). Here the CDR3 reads CASSLGGTGEAFF. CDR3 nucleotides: TGTGCCAGCAGCTTGGGGGGGACGGGTGAAGCTTTCTTT. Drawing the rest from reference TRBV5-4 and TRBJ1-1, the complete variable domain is ETGVTQSPTHLIKTRGQQVTLRCSSQSGHNTVSWYQQALGQGPQFIFQYYREEENGRGNFPPRFSGLQFPNYSSELNVNALELDDSALYLCASSLGGTGEAFFGQGTRLTVV.

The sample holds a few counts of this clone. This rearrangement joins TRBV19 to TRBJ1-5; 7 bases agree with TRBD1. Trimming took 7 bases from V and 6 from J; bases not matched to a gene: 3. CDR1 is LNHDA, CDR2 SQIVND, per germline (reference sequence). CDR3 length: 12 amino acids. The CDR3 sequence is CASKTGLQPQHF. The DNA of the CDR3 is TGTGCCAGTAAGACAGGGCTTCAGCCCCAGCATTTT.

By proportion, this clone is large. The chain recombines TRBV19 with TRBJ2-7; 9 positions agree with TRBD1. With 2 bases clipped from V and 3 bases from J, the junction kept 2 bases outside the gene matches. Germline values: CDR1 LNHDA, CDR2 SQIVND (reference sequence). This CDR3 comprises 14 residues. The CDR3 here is CASSIQGQGYEQYF. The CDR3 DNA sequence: TGTGCCAGTAGTATACAGGGACAGGGCTACGAGCAGTACTTC.

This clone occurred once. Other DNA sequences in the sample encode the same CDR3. The DNA for the CDR3 is TGCAGCGTTGATCCCAGCGGGGGGGGCAATGAGCAGTTCTTC. Protein product: CSVDPSGGGNEQFF. The genes are TRBV29-1 and TRBJ2-1; 10 bases are shared with TRBD2. The trim removed 3 bases at V and 6 bases at J, leaving 5 bases unmatched. The CDR3 is 14 amino acids. Looked up from germline, CDR1 is SQVTM and CDR2 is ANQGSEA.

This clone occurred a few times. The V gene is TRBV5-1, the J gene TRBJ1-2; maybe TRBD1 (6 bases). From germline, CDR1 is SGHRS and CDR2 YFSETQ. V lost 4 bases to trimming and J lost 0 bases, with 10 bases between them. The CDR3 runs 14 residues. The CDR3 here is CASSPTGTNYGYTF. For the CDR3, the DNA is TGCGCCAGCAGCCCCACAGGGACTAACTATGGCTACACCTTC.

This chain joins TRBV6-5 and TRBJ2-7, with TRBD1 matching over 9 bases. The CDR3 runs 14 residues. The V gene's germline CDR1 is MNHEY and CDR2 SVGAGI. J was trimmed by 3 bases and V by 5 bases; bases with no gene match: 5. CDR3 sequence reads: CASSNTGGGYEQYF. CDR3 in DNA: TGTGCCAGCAGTAATACAGGGGGCGGCTACGAGCAGTACTTC.

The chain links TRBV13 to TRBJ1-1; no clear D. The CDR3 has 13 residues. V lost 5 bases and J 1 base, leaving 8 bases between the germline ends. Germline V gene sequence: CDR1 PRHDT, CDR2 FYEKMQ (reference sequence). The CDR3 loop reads CASSPYGNTEAFF. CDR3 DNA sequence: TGTGCCAGCAGCCCCTACGGGAACACTGAAGCTTTCTTT.

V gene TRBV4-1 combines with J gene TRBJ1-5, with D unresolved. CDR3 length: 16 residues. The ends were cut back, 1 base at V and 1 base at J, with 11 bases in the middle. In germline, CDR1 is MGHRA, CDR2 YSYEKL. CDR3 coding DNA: TGCGCCAGCAGCCAAGGGATCGAAAGGAGCAATCAGCCCCAGCATTTT. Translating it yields CASSQGIERSNQPQHF.